This T cell receptor (beta chain) was sequenced in a study of blood T cells in healthy people across ages. Germline V gene data show CDR1 as SGHRS and CDR2 as YFSETQ. J was trimmed by 0 bases and V by 4 bases; bases with no gene match: 3. This CDR3 comprises 14 residues. This clonotype was counted ten times or more. The antigen is not known. It was with a sample-barcoded 5' primer and a J-beta primer mix that a second PCR of about 7 to 12 cycles was run. TCRdb recomputed calls from the 5' RACE reads with MiXCR, one row per CDR3 protein. The table includes hundreds of thousands of distinct CDR3 sequences, roughly 50% detected once. Whole-study findings and limits: CMV status of donors was not determined, possibly confounding expanded clonotype changes.

Per sample, at least 6 micrograms of total RNA were extracted. The sequencing input was blood. The TCR sequence derives from a man between 25 and 39 years old in good health. The chain recombines TRBV5-1 with TRBJ1-1, with 7 bases identical to TRBD1. The CDR3 region has the DNA TGCGCCAGCAGCGGGGGACAGATGAACACTGAAGCTTTCTTT. Its translation: CASSGGQMNTEAFF.